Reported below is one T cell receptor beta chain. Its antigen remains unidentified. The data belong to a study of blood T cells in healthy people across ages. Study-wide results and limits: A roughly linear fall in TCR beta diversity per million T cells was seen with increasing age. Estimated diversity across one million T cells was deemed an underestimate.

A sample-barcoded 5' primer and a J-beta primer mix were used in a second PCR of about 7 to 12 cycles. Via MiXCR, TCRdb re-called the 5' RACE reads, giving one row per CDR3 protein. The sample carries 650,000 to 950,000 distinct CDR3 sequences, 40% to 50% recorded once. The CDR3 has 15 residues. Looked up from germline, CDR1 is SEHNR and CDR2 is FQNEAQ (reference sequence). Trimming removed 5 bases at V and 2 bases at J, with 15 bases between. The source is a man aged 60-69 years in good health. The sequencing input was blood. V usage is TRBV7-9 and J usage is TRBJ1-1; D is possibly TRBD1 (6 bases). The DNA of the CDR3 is TGTGCCAGCAGCCCTACAGGGTTATTTAACACTGAAGCTTTCTTT. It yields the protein CASSPTGLFNTEAFF.